The present TCR beta chain was sequenced within a study of CD8 T cells in ankylosing spondylitis. Molecular-barcoded quantitative 5'-RACE produced these TCR beta libraries. TCRdb re-called the 5' RACE reads through MiXCR, storing one row per CDR3 protein. The sample consists of around 250,000 distinct CDR3 sequences, 30% to 35% of them appearing once. With 9 bases removed from V and 3 bases from J, the gap between germline ends came to 13 bases. The CDR3 is 13 residues long. Per the germline V gene, CDR1 is ENHRY and CDR2 is SYGVKD. Study outcomes and limitations: Clones tied to disease were said to be significantly enriched in matched ankylosing spondylitis synovial fluid. Blood of patients with ankylosing spondylitis appeared to be characterized by a TCR beta motif of about eight highly homologous variants. Certain motif variants had earlier appeared in reactive arthritis synovial fluid and blood.

A remark on this clonotype: The antigen is unknown.

The source material was blood, either unsorted or a sorted T cell fraction (not recorded which). The receptor's source is a male donor with ankylosing spondylitis or in good health (not recorded which). V usage is TRBV10-3 and J usage is TRBJ2-3, with D possibly being TRBD2 (7 bases). DNA for the CDR3: TGTGCCATGGCGGGGGCGGGGACAGATACGCAGTATTTT. It is translated as CAMAGAGTDTQYF.